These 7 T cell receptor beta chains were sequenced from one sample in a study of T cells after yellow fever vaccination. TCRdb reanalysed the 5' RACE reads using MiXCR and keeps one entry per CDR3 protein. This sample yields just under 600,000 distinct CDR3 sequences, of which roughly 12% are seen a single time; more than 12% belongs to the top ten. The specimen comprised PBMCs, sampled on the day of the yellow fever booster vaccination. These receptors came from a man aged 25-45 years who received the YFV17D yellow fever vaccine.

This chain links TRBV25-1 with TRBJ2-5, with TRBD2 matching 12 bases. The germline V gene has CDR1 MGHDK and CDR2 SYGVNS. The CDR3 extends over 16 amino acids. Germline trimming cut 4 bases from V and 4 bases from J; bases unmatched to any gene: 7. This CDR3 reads CASSVSTSGRGETQYF. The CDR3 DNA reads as TGTGCCAGCAGTGTGTCGACTAGCGGGAGAGGAGAGACCCAGTACTTC.

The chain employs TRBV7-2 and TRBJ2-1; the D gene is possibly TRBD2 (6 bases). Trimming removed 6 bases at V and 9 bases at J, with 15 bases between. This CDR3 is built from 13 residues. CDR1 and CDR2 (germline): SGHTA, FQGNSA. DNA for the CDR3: TGTGCCAGCAGTATTCATGCGGGAAGTGAGCAGTTCTTC. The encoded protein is CASSIHAGSEQFF.

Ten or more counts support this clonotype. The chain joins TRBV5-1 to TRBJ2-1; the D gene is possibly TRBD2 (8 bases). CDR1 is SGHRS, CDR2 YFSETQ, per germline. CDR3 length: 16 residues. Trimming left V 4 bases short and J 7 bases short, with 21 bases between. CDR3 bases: TGCGCCAGCAGCCTCACAGGGGCCCGGGGGGGAAATGAGCAGTTCTTC. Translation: CASSLTGARGGNEQFF.

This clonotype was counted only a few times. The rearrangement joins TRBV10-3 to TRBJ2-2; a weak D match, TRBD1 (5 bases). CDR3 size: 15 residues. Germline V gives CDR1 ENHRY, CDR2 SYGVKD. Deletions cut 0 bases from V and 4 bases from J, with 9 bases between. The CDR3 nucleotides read TGTGCCATCAGTGAGTCGGCAGGGTCCACCGGGGAGCTGTTTTTT. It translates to CAISESAGSTGELFF.

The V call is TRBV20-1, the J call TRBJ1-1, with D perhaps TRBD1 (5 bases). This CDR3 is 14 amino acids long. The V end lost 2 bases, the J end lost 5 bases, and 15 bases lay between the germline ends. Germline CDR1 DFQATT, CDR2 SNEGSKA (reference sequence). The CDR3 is CSARHIREGTEAFF. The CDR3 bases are TGCAGTGCTAGACACATACGCGAGGGGACTGAAGCTTTCTTT.

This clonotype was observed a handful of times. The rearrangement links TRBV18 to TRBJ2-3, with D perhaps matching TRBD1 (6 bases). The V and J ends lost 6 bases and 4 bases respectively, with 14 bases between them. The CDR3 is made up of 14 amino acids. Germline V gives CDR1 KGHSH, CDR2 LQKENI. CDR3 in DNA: TGTGCCAGCTCGCCGGGACAAACTCCAGATACGCAGTATTTT. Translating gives CASSPGQTPDTQYF.

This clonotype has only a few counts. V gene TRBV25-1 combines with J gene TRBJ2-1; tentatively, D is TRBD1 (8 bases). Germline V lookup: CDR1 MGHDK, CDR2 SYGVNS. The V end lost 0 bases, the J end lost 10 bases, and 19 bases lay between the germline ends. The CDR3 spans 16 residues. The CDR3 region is CASSEYFRTGRDEQFF. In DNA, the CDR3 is TGTGCCAGCAGTGAATATTTCCGGACAGGGAGGGACGAGCAGTTCTTC.